These 19 T cell receptor beta chains originate from one sample sequenced in a study of cytomegalovirus exposure and HLA in healthy donors. A multiplex PCR was run with 60 Vbeta primers and 13 Jbeta primers. Repertoires were generated with immunoSEQ multiplex PCR, while TCRdb's copy carries only in-frame clones and drops some. With fewer than 45,000 clones in the sample, the ten largest clones hold around 10%. Sequenced: PBMCs. These TCRs come from a man aged 35 to 55 in good health and CMV-seropositive.

The V gene is TRBV10-3, the J gene TRBJ2-5, with D perhaps TRBD1 (6 bases). The CDR3 has 14 amino acids. Germline assignment: CDR1 ENHRY and CDR2 SYGVKD. Trimming removed 6 bases from V and 3 bases from J, with 14 bases in between. CDR3 region: CAIRNRETEETQYF. In DNA form, the CDR3 reads TGTGCCATCAGGAACAGGGAGACAGAAGAGACCCAGTACTTC.

The chain joins TRBV6-5 to TRBJ1-2; the match to TRBD1 covers 7 bases. V dropped 3 bases and J dropped 11; count of bases not matched to a gene: 6. CDR1 is MNHEY and CDR2 is SVGAGI in the germline V gene. This CDR3 contains 12 residues. The CDR3 loop is CASSYGTEGYTF. CDR3 in DNA: TGTGCCAGCAGTTATGGGACAGAGGGGTACACCTTC.

This chain uses TRBV19 with TRBJ2-3; maybe TRBD1 (6 bases). The germline gives CDR1 LNHDA, CDR2 SQIVND (reference sequence). V dropped 0 bases and J dropped 10 bases, with 17 bases sitting between them. There are 15 residues in the CDR3. Here the CDR3 DNA reads TGTGCCAGTAGTATAGATCCAGGAGGACGACAGGCGCAGTATTTT. Protein: CASSIDPGGRQAQYF.

The chain joins TRBV16 to TRBJ2-7, with 8 bases fitting TRBD1. Trimming took 4 bases from V and 6 from J; bases not matched to a gene: 5. Germline CDR1 is KGHSY and CDR2 is FQNENV. The CDR3 sequence is 13 residues long. CDR3 sequence: CASSPEQGVEQYF. The CDR3 DNA reads TGTGCCAGCAGCCCCGAACAGGGGGTCGAGCAGTACTTC.

This chain uses TRBV6-1 with TRBJ2-5; D is unresolved. Between the trimmed V and J ends, which lost 5 bases and 5 bases, there was a span of 6 bases. The CDR3 is 11 amino acids. The germline gives CDR1 MNHNS, CDR2 SASEGT. CDR3 sequence reads: CASSSQETQYF. In DNA form, the CDR3 reads TGTGCCAGCAGTTCCCAGGAGACCCAGTACTTC.

The chain uses TRBV30 and TRBJ1-5, with 8 nucleotides matching TRBD1. This CDR3 comprises 16 residues. The V and J ends lost 1 base and 7 bases, in that order; junction bases with no gene match: 12. Germline V gives CDR1 GTSNPN, CDR2 SVGIG (reference sequence). In DNA form, the CDR3 reads TGTGCCTGGAGTGAGCGACAGGGGAGTTTGGTCCAGCCCCAGCATTTT. It codes for CAWSERQGSLVQPQHF.

The CDR3, as DNA: TGTGCCAGCTCACCCCCGGGACAGGGGGCGAATGGCTACACCTTC. This translates into CASSPPGQGANGYTF. The V and J genes are TRBV18 and TRBJ1-2, with 12 bases fitting TRBD1. The V and J ends lost 3 bases and 6 bases, in that order; junction bases with no gene match: 5. The CDR3 runs 15 residues. Germline CDR1 KGHSH, CDR2 LQKENI.

As DNA, the CDR3 is TGTGCCAGCAGCCAGCGGGAGTACACCGGGGAGCTGTTTTTT. Translated: CASSQREYTGELFF. This rearrangement joins TRBV11-2 to TRBJ2-2; 8 positions match TRBD2. The CDR3 loop spans 14 amino acids. V dropped 5 bases and J dropped 3; count of bases not matched to a gene: 2. Germline V CDR1 and CDR2: SGHAT, FQNNGV.

The gene calls are TRBV27 and TRBJ1-5; a weak D match, TRBD1 (5 bases). The CDR3 has 15 residues. Trimming took off 6 bases at V and 0 bases at J, with 12 bases between the two ends. Germline V gives CDR1 MNHEY, CDR2 SMNVEV (reference sequence). This CDR3 is CASSPDNGSNQPQHF. CDR3 DNA: TGTGCCAGCAGCCCGGACAACGGTAGCAATCAGCCCCAGCATTTT.

For the CDR3, the DNA is TGTGCCAGCAGCTTACCAGGACAGGGGAACACCGGGGAGCTGTTTTTT. Translating gives CASSLPGQGNTGELFF. J is TRBJ2-2 and V is TRBV7-9; 8 positions match TRBD1. CDR1 and CDR2 from the germline V gene are SEHNR and FQNEAQ (reference sequence). This CDR3 comprises 16 residues. V trimming: 2 bases; J trimming: 1 base; junction bases outside the gene matches: 3. Using reference TRBV7-9 and TRBJ2-2 for the parts outside the CDR3, the full variable domain is DTGVSQNPRHKITKRGQNVTFRCDPISEHNRLYWYRQTLGQGPEFLTYFQNEAQLEKSRLLSDRFSAERPKGSFSTLEIQRTEQGDSAMYLCASSLPGQGNTGELFFGEGSRLTVL.

The chain is built from TRBV5-4 and TRBJ1-5, with a possible D match to TRBD1 (5 bases). This CDR3 has 14 residues. CDR1 is SGHNT and CDR2 is YYREEE in the germline V gene (reference sequence). Trimming shortened V by 3 bases and J by 8 bases, and 15 bases separated the two germline ends. The DNA for the CDR3 is TGTGCCAGCAGCTCGCTTGGGGGGAACGAGCCCCAGCATTTT. The encoded protein is CASSSLGGNEPQHF.

The rearrangement joins TRBV6-4 to TRBJ2-5, with 7 nucleotides matching TRBD2. TRBJ2-7 explains the end of the DNA better; the J call may be wrong. The length of the CDR3 is 15 residues. Germline V gene data show CDR1 as MRHNA and CDR2 as SNTAGT. CDR3 sequence reads: CASSALGAGVNEQYF. The DNA of the CDR3 is TGTGCCAGCAGTGCCCTCGGGGCGGGAGTAAACGAGCAGTACTTC.

CDR3 in amino acids: CSARENTEAFF. In DNA form, the CDR3 reads TGCAGTGCCAGGGAGAACACTGAAGCTTTCTTT. The V and J genes are TRBV20-1 and TRBJ1-1, with a possible D match to TRBD1 (5 bases). V was pared by 6 bases and J by 1 base, with 6 bases between. The CDR3 is made up of 11 amino acids. Germline V gene data show CDR1 as DFQATT and CDR2 as SNEGSKA (reference sequence).

This chain connects TRBV9 to TRBJ2-7; 12 nucleotides align to TRBD1. After removal of 4 bases from V and 3 bases from J, the junction contained 8 bases not matched to a gene. CDR1 is SGDLS, CDR2 YYNGEE, per germline. There are 16 residues in the CDR3. The CDR3 region has the DNA TGTGCCAGCAGCCTTGAGGGGACAGGGGGCTTCTACGAGCAGTACTTC. Encoded protein: CASSLEGTGGFYEQYF.

The rearrangement joins TRBV5-6 to TRBJ2-5, with 8 bases matching TRBD1. Germline CDR1 and CDR2: SGHDT and YYEEEE. Trimming cost V 2 bases and J 11 bases; bases outside gene matches: 11. The CDR3 runs 14 residues. The CDR3 protein is CASSLAGTGREQYF. CDR3 DNA sequence: TGTGCCAGCAGCTTAGCCGGGACAGGTCGTGAGCAGTACTTC.

The chain uses TRBV7-3 and TRBJ1-1; 11 nucleotides line up with TRBD1. The CDR3 covers 17 residues. The trim removed 1 base at V and 3 bases at J, leaving 7 bases unmatched. Germline-derived CDR1 and CDR2 are SGHTA and FQGTGA. The CDR3: CASSLKVGTGGDTEAFF. The CDR3 coding sequence is TGTGCCAGCAGCTTAAAAGTAGGGACAGGGGGTGACACTGAAGCTTTCTTT. The full variable domain, completed using reference TRBV7-3 and TRBJ1-1, is GAGVSQTPSNKVTEKGKYVELRCDPISGHTALYWYRQSLGQGPEFLIYFQGTGAADDSGLPNDRFFAVRPEGSVSTLKIQRTERGDSAVYLCASSLKVGTGGDTEAFFGQGTRLTVV.

The V call is TRBV7-9, the J call TRBJ2-3, with 7 bases fitting TRBD1. Germline CDR1 SEHNR, CDR2 FQNEAQ (reference sequence). This CDR3 has 19 residues. The V segment lost 2 bases and the J segment 0 bases; nucleotides outside the gene matches: 14. The CDR3: CASSLFRGPGRASTDTQYF. The CDR3, as DNA: TGTGCCAGCAGCTTATTTAGGGGGCCGGGACGAGCAAGCACAGATACGCAGTATTTT.

The chain links TRBV30 to TRBJ2-1, with 11 bases aligning to TRBD2. Trimming cost V 0 bases and J 0 bases; bases outside gene matches: 10. The CDR3 length is 19 residues. Germline-derived CDR1 and CDR2 are GTSNPN and SVGIG (reference sequence). In DNA form, the CDR3 reads TGTGCCTGGAGTGTAGGGCTAGCGGGAGGCCTGAGCTCCTACAATGAGCAGTTCTTC. Protein: CAWSVGLAGGLSSYNEQFF.

The rearrangement joins TRBV9 to TRBJ1-1, with D maybe TRBD1 (5 bases). The CDR3 has 14 amino acids. The V gene's germline CDR1 is SGDLS and CDR2 YYNGEE. V shed 4 bases and J shed 7 bases, with 17 bases lying between them. Here the CDR3 DNA reads TGTGCCAGCAGCCCCAGGACTAATGGGGGTGAAGCTTTCTTT. This gives the protein CASSPRTNGGEAFF.